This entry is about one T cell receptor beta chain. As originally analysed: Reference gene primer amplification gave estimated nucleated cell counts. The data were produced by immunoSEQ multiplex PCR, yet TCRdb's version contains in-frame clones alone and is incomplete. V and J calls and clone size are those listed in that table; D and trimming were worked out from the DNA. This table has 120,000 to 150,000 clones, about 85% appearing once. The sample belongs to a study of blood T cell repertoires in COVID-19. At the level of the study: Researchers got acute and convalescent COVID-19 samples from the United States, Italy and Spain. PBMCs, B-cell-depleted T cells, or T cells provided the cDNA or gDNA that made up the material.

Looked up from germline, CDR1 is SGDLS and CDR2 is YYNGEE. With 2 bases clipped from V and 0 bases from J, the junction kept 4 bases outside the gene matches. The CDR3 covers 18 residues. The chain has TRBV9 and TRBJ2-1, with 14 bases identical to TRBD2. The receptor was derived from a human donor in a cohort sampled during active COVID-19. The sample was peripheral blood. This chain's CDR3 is CASSVGLAGANSYNEQFF. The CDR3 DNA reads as TGTGCCAGCAGCGTGGGACTAGCGGGGGCCAACTCCTACAATGAGCAGTTCTTC.